The 5 T cell receptor beta chains below all came from one sample that was sequenced in a study of T cell responses to AZD1222 COVID-19 vaccine. Measured with immunoSEQ multiplex PCR; TCRdb has only the in-frame clones, and not every one. The sample has about 90,000 clones; roughly 86% are singletons. The sequenced sample was peripheral blood, obtained on day 0 of AZD1222 vaccination. These receptors originate from an adult in good health.

The chain carries TRBV12-3 or TRBV12-4 and TRBJ2-1; no definite D call. V gave up 0 bases and J gave up 8 bases, with 2 bases separating them. CDR3 length: 11 residues. CDR3 residues: CASSLAHEQFF. The CDR3 coding sequence is TGTGCCAGCAGTTTAGCGCATGAGCAGTTCTTC.

This clone was recorded once. The gene calls are TRBV27 and TRBJ1-3; a possible D gene is TRBD1 (5 bases). CDR3 length equals 13 residues. The germline V and J ends were trimmed by 8 bases and 4 bases, with 12 bases remaining between them. Germline V gene data show CDR1 as MNHEY and CDR2 as SMNVEV (reference sequence). CDR3 nucleotides: TGTGCCAGCGTCCCCAACAGGGGAAACACCATATATTTT. This translates into CASVPNRGNTIYF.

The chain couples TRBV7-2 to TRBJ2-1; D remains unclear. CDR3 length: 15 residues. Germline assignment: CDR1 SGHTA and CDR2 FQGNSA. The ends were cut back, 1 base at V and 8 bases at J, with 15 bases in the middle. The CDR3 DNA reads as TGTGCCAGCAGCTTAGACAGAACCAGGAAGGATGAGCAGTTCTTC. Amino acids: CASSLDRTRKDEQFF. Filled out from reference TRBV7-2 and TRBJ2-1, the complete variable domain reads GAGVSQSPSNKVTEKGKDVELRCDPISGHTALYWYRQSLGQGLEFLIYFQGNSAPDKSGLPSDRFSAERTGGSVSTLTIQRTQQEDSAVYLCASSLDRTRKDEQFFGPGTRLTVL.

This chain links TRBV4-1 with TRBJ1-1, with 9 bases lining up with TRBD1. The CDR3 covers 19 residues. With 0 bases clipped from V and 4 bases from J, the junction kept 15 bases outside the gene matches. Germline V gene lookup returns CDR1 MGHRA and CDR2 YSYEKL. In DNA, the CDR3 is TGCGCCAGCAGCCAAGATGGGGACAGGGTAGCCTTAGGAGGCACTGAAGCTTTCTTT. Translating gives CASSQDGDRVALGGTEAFF.

The rearrangement uses TRBV29-1 and TRBJ1-1; maybe TRBD1 (5 bases). The ends were cut back, 3 bases at V and 3 bases at J, with 14 bases in the middle. The CDR3 covers 14 residues. CDR1 and CDR2 (germline): SQVTM, ANQGSEA. The CDR3 is CSVDGATGDTEAFF. CDR3 nucleotides: TGCAGCGTTGACGGTGCCACGGGGGACACTGAAGCTTTCTTT.